Included here is one T cell receptor (beta chain) sequence, with context. What antigen it recognizes has not been identified. Base qualities are missing; no much larger clone stands one base away. The data were obtained in a study of persistence of HIV-infected CD4 T cells (TCRdb year 2020). Notes on the research overall: The study isolated CMV- and HIV-1 Gag-responding CD4+ T cells from ART-treated individuals to examine antigen-driven clonal expansion of HIV-1-infected cells. For the TCR cluster analysis across participants, 8 or 9 participants were included for CMV and 7 participants for Gag. Apart from a couple of participants who underwent leukapheresis at a single time point, peripheral blood samples of up to roughly 180 mL were collected from participants at multiple time points. Proviral sequencing was used to assess clonality among infected cells, whereas TCRbeta sequencing gauged the clonality of all cells within each sorted population. Participants had been on suppressive ART for a median of roughly 8 years.

The treatment or condition label of this sample denotes: suppressive antiretroviral therapy. A pool of overlapping HIV-1 Gag 15-mer peptides, at around 1 ug per peptide per mL, was used to stimulate the cells. Memory CD4+ T cells that did not respond, being CD40L-negative, CD69-negative and CD45RO-high, were sorted as memory populations depleted of antigen-responding cells. HIV-1-infected adults in whom suppressive ART had been started during chronic infection were enrolled as participants. Participants had undetectable plasma HIV-1 RNA below 50 copies/mL for at least 4 years. To be included, participants needed a CD4+ T cell count above 400 cells/uL and a positive CMV serology. Before stimulation, PBMCs were isolated using density centrifugation and then depleted of CD8+ T cells. Stimulation of CD8-depleted PBMCs was carried out for approximately 17 hours with anti-CD28/CD49d costimulation, CD40-blocking antibody and enfuvirtide, to prevent new infections. Sorting was done on either a Beckman Coulter MoFlo Legacy or an XDP sorter, and propidium iodide was used to exclude dead cells. Genomic DNA was extracted using the QIAamp DNA Mini Kit for samples with more than one million cells and using the Quick-DNA Microprep Kit for all other samples.

The immunoSEQ hsTCRB assay version 4 in survey mode was used to sequence TCRbeta repertoires from genomic DNA. For TCRbeta sequencing, genomic DNA was diluted to around 9.9 ng/uL, with up to about 1 ug used per sample. Turning to the authors' computational methods: ImmunoSeq Analyzer 3.0 was used for analysis of TCRbeta data, and diversity was computed on productive nucleotide rearrangements. Using the Immunarch R package, the improved Chao index served to estimate lower-bound TCR diversity and the Gini coefficient served to estimate clonality. When different nucleotide rearrangements encoded the same CDR3beta amino acid sequence, each rearrangement was treated as a distinct clonotype. Differential abundance analysis identified TCRbeta sequences significantly enriched in antigen-responding cells relative to anti-CD3/anti-CD28-activated cells. Using predicted peptide-MHC specificity as the basis, GLIPH2 grouped TCRs into clusters, both for each participant individually and for the merged data sets that combined participants. TCRdb's version of the immuneACCESS table is confined to in-frame rearrangements and falls short of the full clone set. An unresolved V gene accounts for under half of the shortfall where checked; the remainder is of unknown origin. The D gene and trimming were derived from the DNA, and the V and J assignments and clone size from that table. Counted in this sample were about 39,000 clones; more than 75% of them appeared once. The ten largest clones capture around 5.9% of the sample.

The full study reports these points: Degenerate expanded CDR3beta sequences were enriched in antigen-responding cells, suggesting convergent selection of CD4+ responses to CMV and Gag. Within the same sorted populations, TCR oligoclonality correlated with proviral oligoclonality. Because the TCR analyses were done in bulk, restricting them to just the rare CMV-responding cells that actually carried HIV-1 proviruses was not possible. Few individuals were included in the study, and only a limited range of antigens was tested. Significantly lower TCRbeta richness was observed in CMV- and Gag-responding cells than in anti-CD3/anti-CD28-responding cells, and higher oligoclonality was observed in CMV-responding cells than in CD3/CD28-stimulated and Gag-responding cells.

The sequence was obtained from an adult with HIV. The donor label of this sample is uncertain. This sample comprised cultured CD4+ T cells from PBMCs, obtained from a patient who received antiretroviral therapy. The cell subset or site label, read with the paper, signifies: CD40L-CD69- CD45RO-high memory CD4 T cells not responding to Gag peptides.

For the CDR3, the sequence is CASTPKVGQSNYGYTF. The DNA sequence is as follows: TGTGCCAGTACCCCTAAAGTCGGACAGTCTAACTATGGCTACACCTTC. Rearrangement joined TRBV19 to TRBJ1-2; 6 matching bases give a weak D call of TRBD1. Between the V and J ends, shortened by 7 bases and 0 bases respectively, the junction contains 18 bases. The germline V gene (reference sequence) supplies CDR1 LNHDA and CDR2 SQIVND. Taken from cysteine to phenylalanine, the CDR3 has 16 residues. CDR3 DNA only is kept here, 48 bases in frame from base 1.